The 15 T cell receptor beta chains reported below all come from one sample, sequenced in a study of chemoradiotherapy in HPV16-positive cancers. Some clones are missing from TCRdb's copy, which holds only in-frame ones; the method was immunoSEQ multiplex PCR. The sample consists of about 13,000 clones, about 85% of them appearing once. Source: blood, taken from a patient who underwent chemoradiotherapy. The receptors were gathered from a human donor with HPV-associated anogenital cancer.

The chain recombines TRBV7-6 with TRBJ1-3; 7 bases align to TRBD1. With V trimmed by 5 bases and J by 0 bases, 7 bases remained unmatched. The germline CDR1 and CDR2 sequences are SGHVS and FNYEAQ. This CDR3 spans 16 amino acids. The CDR3 loop reads CASSRSGQDSGNTIYF. CDR3 in DNA: TGTGCCAGCAGCCGTAGCGGACAGGACTCTGGAAACACCATATATTTT.

This rearrangement joins TRBV7-9 to TRBJ1-5; TRBD1 matches at 8 bases. This CDR3 is 14 amino acids long. V was pared by 5 bases and J by 5 bases, with 5 bases of the junction left unmatched. Germline V gene lookup returns CDR1 SEHNR and CDR2 FQNEAQ (reference sequence). The CDR3 is CASSPDRVDQPQHF. CDR3 nucleotide sequence: TGTGCCAGCAGCCCGGACAGGGTGGATCAGCCCCAGCATTTT.

The J gene is TRBJ2-2, the V gene TRBV5-8; D unclear. The CDR3 loop spans 15 amino acids. The V and J ends lost 2 bases and 0 bases respectively, with 8 bases between them. The germline gives CDR1 SGHTS, CDR2 YDEGEE. The CDR3 spells CASSLLGPNTGELFF. The CDR3 region has the DNA TGTGCCAGCAGCTTACTGGGTCCGAACACCGGGGAGCTGTTTTTT.

The chain links TRBV7-9 to TRBJ2-2, with 8 bases that match TRBD1. V was clipped by 5 bases and J by 7 bases; unmatched bases: 6. The CDR3 length is 14 residues. Germline V CDR1 and CDR2: SEHNR, FQNEAQ (reference sequence). The CDR3 loop reads CASSVDRADGELFF. The CDR3 bases are TGTGCCAGCAGCGTGGACAGGGCTGACGGGGAGCTGTTTTTT. Full variable domain (outside the CDR3, taken from reference TRBV7-9 and TRBJ2-2): DTGVSQNPRHKITKRGQNVTFRCDPISEHNRLYWYRQTLGQGPEFLTYFQNEAQLEKSRLLSDRFSAERPKGSFSTLEIQRTEQGDSAMYLCASSVDRADGELFFGEGSRLTVL.

This chain connects TRBV9 to TRBJ2-3; D remains unclear. Germline CDR1 SGDLS, CDR2 YYNGEE. V lost 0 bases and J 1 base, leaving 9 bases between the germline ends. The CDR3 extends over 15 amino acids. The CDR3 DNA sequence: TGTGCCAGCAGCGTAGATGGTGGTCGCACAGATACGCAGTATTTT. It encodes CASSVDGGRTDTQYF.

The V and J genes are TRBV7-2 and TRBJ2-5; D is uncertain. Trimming cost V 1 base and J 2 bases, with 14 bases left between them. CDR3 length: 16 residues. Germline lookup yields CDR1 SGHTA and CDR2 FQGNSA. DNA of the CDR3: TGTGCCAGCAGCTTAGAACTGGCGGCTTTACAAGAGACCCAGTACTTC. This sequence encodes CASSLELAALQETQYF.

The rearrangement links TRBV6-5 to TRBJ2-3; the D is unclear. The CDR3 spans 11 residues. Germline V gene lookup returns CDR1 MNHEY and CDR2 SVGAGI. V was clipped by 4 bases and J by 5 bases, with 4 bases between them. The CDR3 protein is CASSSQDTQYF. The CDR3 bases are TGTGCCAGCAGTTCTCAAGATACGCAGTATTTT.

This chain connects TRBV9 to TRBJ1-3; TRBD1 matches 7 bases. With V trimmed by 1 base and J by 3 bases, 1 base remained unmatched. Germline loops: CDR1 SGDLS, CDR2 YYNGEE. The CDR3 has 14 residues. The CDR3 region is CASSVTGVGNTIYF. CDR3 nucleotide sequence: TGTGCCAGCAGCGTAACAGGGGTTGGAAACACCATATATTTT.

The V gene is TRBV19, the J gene TRBJ2-5; D perhaps matches TRBD2 (5 bases). With 3 bases removed from V and 5 bases from J, the gap between germline ends came to 13 bases. CDR3 size: 14 residues. Germline lookup yields CDR1 LNHDA and CDR2 SQIVND (reference sequence). CDR3 residues: CASSIPGPGETQYF. The CDR3, as DNA: TGTGCCAGTAGTATCCCAGGCCCGGGGGAGACCCAGTACTTC.

The J gene is TRBJ2-3, the V gene TRBV11-2; no reliable D call. Germline CDR1 reads SGHAT; CDR2 reads FQNNGV. The germline V and J ends were trimmed by 1 base and 0 bases, with 8 bases remaining between them. The CDR3 runs to 15 residues. This chain's CDR3 is CASSLAAPSTDTQYF. DNA for the CDR3: TGTGCCAGCAGCTTAGCGGCGCCTAGCACAGATACGCAGTATTTT. The full variable domain, rest sourced from reference TRBV11-2 and TRBJ2-3, is EAGVAQSPRYKIIEKRQSVAFWCNPISGHATLYWYQQILGQGPKLLIQFQNNGVVDDSQLPKDRFSAERLKGVDSTLKIQPAKLEDSAVYLCASSLAAPSTDTQYFGPGTRLTVL.

This clone has a handful of counts. The rearrangement joins TRBV4-1 to TRBJ1-6; TRBD1 matches at 7 bases. Looked up from germline, CDR1 is MGHRA and CDR2 is YSYEKL. The trim removed 0 bases at V and 5 bases at J, leaving 10 bases unmatched. This CDR3 spans 18 amino acids. CDR3 sequence (DNA): TGCGCCAGCAGCCAAGATTTACAGGGGAGGTGGGATAATTCACCCCTCCACTTT. As protein: CASSQDLQGRWDNSPLHF.

The chain is built from TRBV7-2 and TRBJ2-3; no clear D gene. Per the germline V gene, CDR1 is SGHTA and CDR2 is FQGNSA. This CDR3 is built from 15 residues. The V end lost 2 bases, the J end lost 3 bases, and 12 bases lay between the germline ends. CDR3 sequence reads: CASSLSATSTDTQYF. CDR3 nucleotide sequence: TGTGCCAGCAGCTTATCCGCAACCTCGACAGATACGCAGTATTTT.

The rearrangement joins TRBV11-2 to TRBJ1-2, with 10 bases fitting TRBD1. The CDR3 spans 15 residues. J was trimmed by 7 bases and V by 0 bases; bases with no gene match: 5. Germline V lookup: CDR1 SGHAT, CDR2 FQNNGV. The DNA of the CDR3 is TGTGCCAGCAGCTTAGACGGGACAGGGGATCGTGGCTACACCTTC. This encodes CASSLDGTGDRGYTF.

The chain recombines TRBV9 with TRBJ1-2; 8 bases line up with TRBD1. Trimming cost V 4 bases and J 7 bases; bases outside gene matches: 12. Germline V CDR1 and CDR2: SGDLS, YYNGEE. The CDR3 extends over 15 amino acids. The CDR3 coding sequence is TGTGCCAGCAGCATCGGATACAGGGGGAACGGTGGCTACACCTTC. Residues: CASSIGYRGNGGYTF. The whole variable domain, filled in from reference TRBV9 and TRBJ1-2, reads DSGVTQTPKHLITATGQRVTLRCSPRSGDLSVYWYQQSLDQGLQFLIQYYNGEERAKGNILERFSAQQFPDLHSELNLSSLELGDSALYFCASSIGYRGNGGYTFGSGTRLTVV.

The chain joins TRBV7-9 to TRBJ1-2; 8 bases line up with TRBD1. The length of the CDR3 is 15 residues. Germline trimming cut 4 bases from V and 7 bases from J; bases unmatched to any gene: 11. Germline V gene sequence: CDR1 SEHNR, CDR2 FQNEAQ (reference sequence). This CDR3 reads CASSSSGGAGGGYTF. DNA for the CDR3: TGTGCCAGCAGCTCGTCAGGGGGCGCAGGGGGTGGCTACACCTTC.